The 2 T cell receptor beta chains reported below all come from one sample, sequenced in a study of blood T cell repertoires in COVID-19 (dated by TCRdb to about 2020). The library was generated by the immunoSEQ multiplex PCR assay. TCRdb took over this immuneACCESS table, retaining in-frame rearrangements with V and J assigned. Such tables are incomplete; in checked studies, under half of the missing clones stem from an unresolved V gene, and the remainder is unexplained. The table for this sample lists hundreds of thousands of clones; approximately 88% of them were counted only once. In total, the top ten clones hold about 7% of the sample. The sample consisted of peripheral blood. The receptors were gathered from a woman in her twenties or thirties who had recovered from COVID-19.

This chain uses TRBV30 with TRBJ1-3; D is unclear. Germline lookup yields CDR1 GTSNPN and CDR2 SVGIG (reference sequence). Trimming removed 0 bases from V and 1 base from J, with 7 bases in between. The CDR3 sequence is 14 residues long. Here the CDR3 DNA reads TGTGCCTGGAGTGTCACGGTGTCTGGAAACACCATATATTTT. Translating it yields CAWSVTVSGNTIYF.

The chain has TRBV11-2 and TRBJ1-2; D not resolved. The CDR3 extends over 11 amino acids. Trimming removed 1 base from V and 6 bases from J, with 3 bases in between. Germline lookup yields CDR1 SGHAT and CDR2 FQNNGV. The DNA of the CDR3 is TGTGCCAGCAGCTTAGCTGATGGCTACACCTTC. Translated, it gives CASSLADGYTF.